Described below is a single T cell receptor beta chain sequence and its context. This specimen comes from a study of blood T cell repertoires in COVID-19. Study-level information: Acute and convalescent COVID-19 specimens originated in the United States, Italy and Spain. T cells, B-cell-depleted T cells, or PBMCs provided the cDNA or gDNA that served as material.

Methods used by the authors: Amplification with reference gene primers provided the estimates of nucleated cell counts. TCRdb's copy holds only in-frame clones and misses some; the assay was immunoSEQ multiplex PCR. V, J and clone size are taken as reported in that table, and D and trimming were inferred from the DNA itself. Of some 100,000 clones in the sample, roughly 86% were seen once. With V trimmed by 7 bases and J by 3 bases, 11 bases remained unmatched. In germline, CDR1 is LGHNT, CDR2 FRNRAP. CDR3 length equals 16 residues. The source material was peripheral blood. The J gene is TRBJ2-1, the V gene TRBV12-5; 8 positions agree with TRBD2. The receptor comes from a man between 45 and 60 years old with acute or convalescent COVID-19. The CDR3 spells CASAPGLANLYNEQFF. CDR3 DNA sequence: TGTGCTAGTGCCCCAGGACTAGCTAACCTCTACAATGAGCAGTTCTTC. The full variable domain, in which reference TRBV12-5 and TRBJ2-1 provide the parts outside the CDR3, is DARVTQTPRHKVTEMGQEVTMRCQPILGHNTVFWYRQTMMQGLELLAYFRNRAPLDDSGMPKDRFSAEMPDATLATLKIQPSEPRDSAVYFCASAPGLANLYNEQFFGPGTRLTVL.